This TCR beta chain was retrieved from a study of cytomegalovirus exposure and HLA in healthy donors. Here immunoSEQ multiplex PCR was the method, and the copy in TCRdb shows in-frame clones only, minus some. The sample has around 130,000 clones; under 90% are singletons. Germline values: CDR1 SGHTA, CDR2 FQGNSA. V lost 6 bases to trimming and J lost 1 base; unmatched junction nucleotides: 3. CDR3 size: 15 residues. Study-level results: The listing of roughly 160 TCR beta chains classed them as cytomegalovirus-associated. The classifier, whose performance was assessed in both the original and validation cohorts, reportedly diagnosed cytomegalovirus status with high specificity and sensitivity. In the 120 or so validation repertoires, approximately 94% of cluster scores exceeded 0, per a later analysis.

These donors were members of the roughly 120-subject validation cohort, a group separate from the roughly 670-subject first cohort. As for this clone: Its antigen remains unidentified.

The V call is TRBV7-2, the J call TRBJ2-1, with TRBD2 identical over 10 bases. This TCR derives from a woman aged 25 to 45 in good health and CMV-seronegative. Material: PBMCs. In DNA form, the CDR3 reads TGTGCCAGCAGTGGACTAGCGGCGTCCTACAATGAGCAGTTCTTC. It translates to CASSGLAASYNEQFF.